Listed below are T cell receptor beta chains from one sample, sequenced in a study of blood T cell repertoires in COVID-19. Repertoires were generated with immunoSEQ multiplex PCR, while TCRdb's copy carries only in-frame clones and drops some. The table includes 150,000 to 200,000 clones, roughly 85% detected once. The sample comprised peripheral blood. These TCRs come from a man aged 60 to 75 with acute or convalescent COVID-19. The CDR3 runs from the conserved cysteine through the conserved F or W. Fields, in order: J gene, V gene, clone size, D gene, CDR3 protein, CDR3 DNA. D genes are given only for firm matches. The listing skips clone size in some rows; elsewhere it reads once, few, many or a size class.

TRBJ2-1 TRBV11-2 . TRBD2 CASSPQTRPGLATYNEQFF TGTGCCAGCAGCCCACAGACCCGGCCGGGACTAGCTACCTACAATGAGCAGTTCTTC
TRBJ2-1 TRBV29-1 . . CSVRGIYNEQFF TGCAGCGTAAGGGGGATCTACAATGAGCAGTTCTTC
TRBJ1-2 TRBV24-1 . . CATSAPGDYGYTF TGTGCCACCAGTGCGCCAGGGGACTATGGCTACACCTTC
TRBJ2-1 TRBV10-2 few TRBD1 CASGQQGRAYNEQFF TGCGCCAGCGGCCAACAGGGGCGGGCCTACAATGAGCAGTTCTTC
TRBJ1-1 TRBV5-1 . TRBD1 CARPWTGPSLAEAFF TGCGCCAGACCCTGGACAGGGCCGTCGTTGGCTGAAGCTTTCTTT
TRBJ2-1 TRBV15 . . CATSRDRSAVSNEQFF TGTGCCACCAGCAGAGATAGGAGTGCGGTCAGCAATGAGCAGTTCTTC
TRBJ2-5 TRBV6-5 . TRBD2 CASSREGLGEETQYF TGTGCCAGCAGCCGAGAAGGACTAGGGGAAGAGACCCAGTACTTC
TRBJ1-6 TRBV27 once TRBD1 CASSRPTGVGGSPLHF TGTGCCAGCAGTCGACCGACAGGGGTGGGAGGCTCACCCCTCCACTTT
TRBJ2-2 TRBV28 . TRBD1 CASRLTGVTGELFF TGTGCCAGCAGACTGACAGGGGTGACCGGGGAGCTGTTTTTT
TRBJ2-2 TRBV7-6 . . CASSFKIRDTNTGELFF TGTGCCAGCAGCTTCAAGATCCGGGACACTAACACCGGGGAGCTGTTTTTT
TRBJ1-2 TRBV5-4 few TRBD1 CASSSPQQGEGYTF TGTGCCAGCAGCTCTCCACAGCAGGGGGAGGGCTACACCTTC
TRBJ1-6 TRBV6-4 . . CASSDGPGDNSPLHF TGTGCCAGCAGTGACGGGCCAGGGGATAATTCACCCCTCCACTTT
TRBJ1-2 TRBV19 . TRBD1 CASSMTGMVGPPTFRYGYTF TGTGCCAGTAGTATGACAGGGATGGTTGGGCCTCCTACTTTTCGTTATGGCTACACCTTC
TRBJ1-1 TRBV6-5 once . CASRRGPRSEAFF TGTGCCAGCAGACGGGGTCCGAGGTCTGAAGCTTTCTTT
TRBJ1-2 TRBV3-1/TRBV3-2 . TRBD1 CASSQDGTGYYGYTF TGTGCCAGCAGCCAAGACGGGACAGGGTATTATGGCTACACCTTC
TRBJ2-7 TRBV5-1 . TRBD1 CASSLGGTGDEQYF TGCGCCAGCAGCTTGGGTGGGACAGGGGACGAGCAGTACTTC
TRBJ2-2 TRBV5-1 . TRBD1 CASSTGGNTGELFF TGCGCCAGCAGTACAGGGGGCAACACCGGGGAGCTGTTTTTT
TRBJ1-1 TRBV19 . TRBD1 CASSRRLPGGWGTEAFF TGTGCCAGTAGTAGACGCCTCCCAGGGGGCTGGGGGACTGAAGCTTTCTTT
TRBJ2-5 TRBV6-2/TRBV6-3 . TRBD2 CASSDPGLAGQETQYF TGTGCCAGCAGTGATCCGGGACTAGCGGGCCAAGAGACCCAGTACTTC
TRBJ2-1 TRBV7-7 . TRBD2 CASSQAGGISSYNEQFF TGTGCCAGCAGCCAAGCGGGAGGGATCTCCTCCTACAATGAGCAGTTCTTC
TRBJ2-5 TRBV7-9 few . CASSLAPAGQETQYF TGTGCCAGCAGCTTAGCGCCCGCGGGGCAAGAGACCCAGTACTTC
TRBJ1-4 TRBV6-5 . . CASRMTEVEEKLFF TGTGCCAGCAGGATGACAGAGGTGGAGGAAAAACTGTTTTTT
TRBJ1-2 TRBV9 . TRBD1 CASSVDDRGLNYGYTF TGTGCCAGCAGCGTAGATGACAGGGGGCTTAACTATGGCTACACCTTC
TRBJ1-5 TRBV6-6 . . CASSYSEDQPQHF TGTGCCAGCAGTTACTCAGAGGATCAGCCCCAGCATTTT
TRBJ1-2 TRBV29-1 . . CSVASSYGYTF TGCAGCGTTGCTAGTTCCTATGGCTACACCTTC
TRBJ1-2 TRBV6-5 once TRBD1 CASSRTGLGGYTF TGTGCCAGCAGTAGGACAGGGCTGGGAGGCTACACCTTC
TRBJ2-1 TRBV19 few TRBD1 CASKNSDRGRDEQFF TGTGCCAGTAAAAATTCGGACAGGGGGCGTGATGAGCAGTTCTTC
TRBJ1-3 TRBV25-1 . . CASSPATPGGNTIYF TGTGCCAGCAGTCCCGCAACGCCCGGGGGAAACACCATATATTTT
TRBJ1-1 TRBV30 . . CAWSVPGVNTEAFF TGTGCCTGGAGTGTCCCAGGGGTAAACACTGAAGCTTTCTTT
TRBJ1-4 TRBV28 . . CATTPGGNEKLFF TGTGCCACCACCCCCGGAGGTAATGAAAAACTGTTTTTT
TRBJ1-3 TRBV29-1 . . CSVNTGNTIYF TGCAGCGTTAATACTGGAAACACCATATATTTT
TRBJ1-5 TRBV28 . . CASSLAGGGNQPQHF TGTGCCAGCAGTTTGGCAGGAGGCGGCAATCAGCCCCAGCATTTT
TRBJ2-5 TRBV5-1 . TRBD2 CASSGQGLYQETQYF TGCGCCAGCAGCGGGCAGGGACTATACCAAGAGACCCAGTACTTC
TRBJ1-6 TRBV7-6 . . CASSLARQGSADSYNSPLHF TGTGCCAGCAGCTTAGCGCGGCAGGGGAGCGCGGACTCCTATAATTCACCCCTCCACTTT
TRBJ1-1 TRBV30 . . CAWSRQANTEAFF TGTGCCTGGAGTAGACAGGCGAACACTGAAGCTTTCTTT
TRBJ1-3 TRBV3-1/TRBV3-2 . . CASSQGHSGNTIYF TGTGCCAGCAGCCAAGGGCACTCTGGAAACACCATATATTTT
TRBJ2-5 TRBV5-1 . TRBD2 CASSLGLAGVTETQYF TGCGCCAGCAGCCTGGGACTAGCGGGAGTAACGGAGACCCAGTACTTC
TRBJ1-4 TRBV11-2 . . CASSPTRTATNEKLFF TGTGCCAGCAGCCCAACCAGGACAGCAACTAATGAAAAACTGTTTTTT
TRBJ2-7 TRBV7-9 . . CASTLGGGAIHEQYF TGTGCCAGCACTCTCGGAGGGGGGGCAATCCACGAGCAGTACTTC
TRBJ2-3 TRBV2 few TRBD2 CASSDSGGGTDTQYF TGTGCCAGCAGTGATAGCGGGGGAGGGACAGATACGCAGTATTTT
TRBJ1-5 TRBV27 . TRBD1 CASRPDRRYSNQPQHF TGTGCCAGCAGACCGGACAGGCGTTATAGCAATCAGCCCCAGCATTTT